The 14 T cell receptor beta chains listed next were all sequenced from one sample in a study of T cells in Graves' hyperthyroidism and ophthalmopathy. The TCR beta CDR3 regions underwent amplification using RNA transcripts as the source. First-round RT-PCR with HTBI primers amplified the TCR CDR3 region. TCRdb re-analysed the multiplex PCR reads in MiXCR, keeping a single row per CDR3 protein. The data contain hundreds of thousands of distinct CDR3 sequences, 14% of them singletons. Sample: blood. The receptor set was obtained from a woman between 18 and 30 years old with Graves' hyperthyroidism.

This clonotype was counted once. CDR3 region: CASSHEQGGYGYTF. The CDR3 DNA sequence: TGTGCCAGCAGCCACGAACAGGGGGGCTATGGCTACACCTTC. The V call is TRBV11-2, the J call TRBJ1-2; 8 positions agree with TRBD1. In germline, CDR1 is SGHAT, CDR2 FQNNGV. The CDR3 contains 14 residues. J gave up 4 bases and V 5 bases, and 6 bases lay outside the gene matches.

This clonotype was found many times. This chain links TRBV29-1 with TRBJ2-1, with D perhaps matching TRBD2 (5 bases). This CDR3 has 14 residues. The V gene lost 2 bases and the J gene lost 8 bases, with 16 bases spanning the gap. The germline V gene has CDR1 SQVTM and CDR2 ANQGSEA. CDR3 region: CSVEPLGDHDEQFF. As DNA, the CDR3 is TGCAGCGTTGAACCCCTGGGAGACCACGATGAGCAGTTCTTC.

The CDR3 reads CASSQISGILTNEKLFF. CDR3 in DNA: TGTGCCAGCAGCCAAATCAGTGGGATTTTAACTAATGAAAAACTGTTTTTT. This chain uses TRBV11-2 with TRBJ1-4; D call uncertain. The CDR3 runs to 17 residues. From germline, CDR1 is SGHAT and CDR2 FQNNGV. With 5 bases removed from V and 1 base from J, the gap between germline ends came to 17 bases.

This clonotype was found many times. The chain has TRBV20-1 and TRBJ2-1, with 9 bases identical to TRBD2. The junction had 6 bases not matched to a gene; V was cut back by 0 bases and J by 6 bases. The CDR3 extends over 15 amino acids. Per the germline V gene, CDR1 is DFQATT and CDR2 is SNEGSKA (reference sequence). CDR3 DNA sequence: TGCAGTGCTAGAGATCTCGGACTAGCGTCCAATGAGCAGTTCTTC. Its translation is CSARDLGLASNEQFF.

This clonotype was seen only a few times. CDR3: CASSYSSGSFNEQFF. The CDR3 bases are TGTGCCAGCAGTTACTCGAGCGGGAGTTTCAATGAGCAGTTCTTC. The chain links TRBV6-5 to TRBJ2-1, with TRBD2 matching over 8 bases. Germline loops: CDR1 MNHEY, CDR2 SVGAGI. V was pared by 0 bases and J by 6 bases, with 4 bases of the junction left unmatched. The CDR3 is 15 residues long.

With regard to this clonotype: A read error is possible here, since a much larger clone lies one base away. The CDR3 nucleotides read TGCGGTGCTAGTGCCGGACAGGGAGGCCTTTACGAGCAGTACTTC. It translates to CGASAGQGGLYEQYF. The rearrangement links TRBV20-1 to TRBJ2-7; TRBD1 matches at 8 bases. CDR1 and CDR2 (germline): DFQATT, SNEGSKA (reference sequence). There are 15 residues in the CDR3.

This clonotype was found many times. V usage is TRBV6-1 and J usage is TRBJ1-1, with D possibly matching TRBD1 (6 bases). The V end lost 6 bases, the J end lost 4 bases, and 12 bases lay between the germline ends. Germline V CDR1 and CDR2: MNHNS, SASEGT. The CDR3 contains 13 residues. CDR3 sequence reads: CASRTGGTTEAFF. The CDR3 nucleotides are TGTGCCAGCAGAACGGGGGGCACCACTGAAGCTTTCTTT.

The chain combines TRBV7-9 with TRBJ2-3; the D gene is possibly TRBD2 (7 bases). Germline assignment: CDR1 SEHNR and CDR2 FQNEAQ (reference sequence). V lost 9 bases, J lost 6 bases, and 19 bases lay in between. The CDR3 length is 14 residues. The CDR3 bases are TGTGCCAGTCAAAAGGGGGGGCCAGCGGATACGCAGTATTTT. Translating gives CASQKGGPADTQYF. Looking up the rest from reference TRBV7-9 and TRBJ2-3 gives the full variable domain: DTGVSQNPRHKITKRGQNVTFRCDPISEHNRLYWYRQTLGQGPEFLTYFQNEAQLEKSRLLSDRFSAERPKGSFSTLEIQRTEQGDSAMYLCASQKGGPADTQYFGPGTRLTVL.

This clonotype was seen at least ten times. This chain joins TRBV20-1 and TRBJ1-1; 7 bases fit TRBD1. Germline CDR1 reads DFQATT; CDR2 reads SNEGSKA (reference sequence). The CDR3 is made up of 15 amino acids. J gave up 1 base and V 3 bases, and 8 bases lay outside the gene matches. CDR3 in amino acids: CSASAGGEGNTEAFF. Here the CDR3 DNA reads TGCAGTGCTAGTGCAGGGGGAGAGGGGAACACTGAAGCTTTCTTT.

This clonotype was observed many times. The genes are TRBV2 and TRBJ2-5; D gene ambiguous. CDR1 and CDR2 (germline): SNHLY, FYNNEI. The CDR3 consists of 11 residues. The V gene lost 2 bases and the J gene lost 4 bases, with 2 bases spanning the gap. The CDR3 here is CASSEPETQYF. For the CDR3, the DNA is TGTGCCAGCAGTGAACCAGAGACCCAGTACTTC. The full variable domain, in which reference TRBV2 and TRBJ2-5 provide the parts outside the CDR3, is EPEVTQTPSHQVTQMGQEVILRCVPISNHLYFYWYRQILGQKVEFLVSFYNNEISEKSEIFDDQFSVERPDGSNFTLKIRSTKLEDSAMYFCASSEPETQYFGPGTRLLVL.

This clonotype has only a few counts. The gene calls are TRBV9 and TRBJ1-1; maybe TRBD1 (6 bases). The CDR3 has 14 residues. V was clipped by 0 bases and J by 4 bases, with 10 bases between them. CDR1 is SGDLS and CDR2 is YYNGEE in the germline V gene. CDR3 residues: CASSVGGQVTEAFF. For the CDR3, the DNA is TGTGCCAGCAGCGTAGGGGGACAAGTCACTGAAGCTTTCTTT.

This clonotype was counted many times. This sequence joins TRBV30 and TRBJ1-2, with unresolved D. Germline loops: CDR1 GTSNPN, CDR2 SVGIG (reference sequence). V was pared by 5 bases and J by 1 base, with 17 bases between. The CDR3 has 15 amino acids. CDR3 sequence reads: CAWGPNNKFNYGYTF. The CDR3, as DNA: TGTGCCTGGGGACCCAATAATAAATTTAACTATGGCTACACCTTC.

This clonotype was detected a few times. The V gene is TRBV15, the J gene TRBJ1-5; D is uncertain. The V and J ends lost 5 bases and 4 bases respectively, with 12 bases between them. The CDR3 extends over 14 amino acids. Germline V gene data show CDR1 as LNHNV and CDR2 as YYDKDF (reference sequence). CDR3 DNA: TGTGCCACCAGCGGCCCGACGGTAAATCAGCCCCAGCATTTT. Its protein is CATSGPTVNQPQHF.

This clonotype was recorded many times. CDR3 in amino acids: CASSDGGDSSYRDNEQFF. CDR3 sequence (DNA): TGTGCCAGCAGTGACGGAGGGGACTCCTCTTACAGGGACAATGAGCAGTTCTTC. The chain carries TRBV2 and TRBJ2-1, with D perhaps given as TRBD1 or TRBD2 (6 bases each). The ends were cut back, 3 bases at V and 5 bases at J, with 23 bases in the middle. From germline, CDR1 is SNHLY and CDR2 FYNNEI. The CDR3 runs to 18 residues.